This T cell receptor beta chain stems from a study of shared clonotypes between healthy human individuals. The CDR3 has 14 residues. From germline, CDR1 is ENHRY and CDR2 SYGVKD. V gave up 2 bases and J gave up 5 bases, with 10 bases separating them. TCRdb's copy holds only in-frame clones and misses some; the assay was immunoSEQ multiplex PCR. The table has around 2,000,000 clones, around 96% seen once. Cells designated naive CD8 were CD45RO-negative and were positively selected for CCR7, with terminally differentiated effector memory CD45RA+ cells excluded. The sample consisted of naive CD8+ T cells sorted from blood. The chain links TRBV10-3 to TRBJ1-5, with D unresolved. This sequence was found in a man between 18 and 35 years old in good health. The chain's CDR3 is CAISEDKGYQPQHF. CDR3 DNA: TGTGCCATCAGTGAGGATAAGGGTTATCAGCCCCAGCATTTT.